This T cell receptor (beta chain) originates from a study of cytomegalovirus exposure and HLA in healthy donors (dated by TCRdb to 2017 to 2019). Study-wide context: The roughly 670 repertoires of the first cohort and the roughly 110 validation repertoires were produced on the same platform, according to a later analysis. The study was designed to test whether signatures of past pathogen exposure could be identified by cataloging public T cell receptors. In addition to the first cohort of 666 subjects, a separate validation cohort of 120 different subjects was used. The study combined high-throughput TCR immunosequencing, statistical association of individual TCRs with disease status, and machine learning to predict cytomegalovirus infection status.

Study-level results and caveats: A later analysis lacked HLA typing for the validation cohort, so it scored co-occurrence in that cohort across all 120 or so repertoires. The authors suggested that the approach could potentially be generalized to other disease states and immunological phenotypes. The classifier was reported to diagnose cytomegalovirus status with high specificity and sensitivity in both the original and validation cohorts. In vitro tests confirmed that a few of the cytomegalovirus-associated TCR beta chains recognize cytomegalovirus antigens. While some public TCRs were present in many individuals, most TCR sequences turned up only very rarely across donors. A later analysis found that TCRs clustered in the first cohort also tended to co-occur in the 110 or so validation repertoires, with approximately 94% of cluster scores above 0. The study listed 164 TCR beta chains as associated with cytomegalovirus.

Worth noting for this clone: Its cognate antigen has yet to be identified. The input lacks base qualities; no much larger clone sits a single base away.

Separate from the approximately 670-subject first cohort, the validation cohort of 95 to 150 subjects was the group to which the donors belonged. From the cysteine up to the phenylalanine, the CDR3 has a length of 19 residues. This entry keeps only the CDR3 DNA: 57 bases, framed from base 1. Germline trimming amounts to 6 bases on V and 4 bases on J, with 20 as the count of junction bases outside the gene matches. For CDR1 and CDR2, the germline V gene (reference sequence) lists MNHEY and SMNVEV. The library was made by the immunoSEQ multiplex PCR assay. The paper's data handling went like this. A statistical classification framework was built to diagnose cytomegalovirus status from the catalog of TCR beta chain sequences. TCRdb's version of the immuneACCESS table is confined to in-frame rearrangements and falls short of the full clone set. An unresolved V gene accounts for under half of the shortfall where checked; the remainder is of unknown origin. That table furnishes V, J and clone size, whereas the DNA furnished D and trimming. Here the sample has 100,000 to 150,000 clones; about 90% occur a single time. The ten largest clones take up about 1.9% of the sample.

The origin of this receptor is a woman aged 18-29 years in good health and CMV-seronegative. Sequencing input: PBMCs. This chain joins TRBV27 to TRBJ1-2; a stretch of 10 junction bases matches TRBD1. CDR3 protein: CASRVRGGQGKLAPYGYTF. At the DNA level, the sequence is TGTGCCAGCAGGGTCAGGGGGGGACAGGGGAAGTTAGCCCCCTATGGCTACACCTTC.